This T cell receptor (beta chain) was observed in a study of blood T cell repertoires in COVID-19 (dated by TCRdb to the early 2020s). Concerning the study at large: Samples from collaborators originated in the United States, Italy and Spain and spanned both the acute and convalescent phases of COVID-19. The dataset comprised deeply sampled blood TCRbeta repertoires from subjects exposed to, actively infected with, or recovered from COVID-19. A de-identified subject ID, COVID-19 status, age in years and sex were almost always included in the sample metadata. Where available, HLA class I and class II types were taken from metadata supplied by the sample provider and were not determined by assay-based typing. The prospective study material was composed of cDNA or gDNA derived from T cells, B-cell-depleted T cells, or PBMCs. Samples came from the ongoing ImmuneRACE study (first 160 participants) plus 1,254 subjects from 6 global collaborators. A freely available public database, intended as a resource for researchers studying the immune response to SARS-CoV-2, is where the repertoires were released.

CDR1 and CDR2, per the germline V gene (reference sequence), are SGHKS and YYEKEE. There are 13 amino acids in the CDR3, from cysteine to phenylalanine inclusive. Only CDR3 DNA is held: 39 bases, read in frame from base 1. Trimming takes 0 bases from V and 8 bases from J, and the germline ends sit 11 bases apart. TCRbeta CDR3 regions were amplified from genomic DNA by means of the immunoSEQ Assay, a bias-controlled multiplex PCR. Regarding the original processing steps: The number of nucleated cells in each sample was estimated by amplification of reference gene primers within the assay. To quantify the absolute abundance of each unique TCRbeta CDR3 rearrangement, sequence reads were collapsed and filtered. For each sample, productive Simpson clonality was calculated as the square root of Simpson's diversity index across productive rearrangements. The table was pulled from immuneACCESS by TCRdb, which kept in-frame rearrangements only. Such tables lose some clones; where checked, under half of the loss comes from unresolved V genes, and the rest has no known cause. V and J calls and clone size are as listed in that table; D and trimming were resolved from the DNA. The sample yields hundreds of thousands of clones; approximately 90% were counted once. The leading ten clones occupy roughly 0.25% of the sample.

Broad study findings and their caveats: The amount of clinical and demographic metadata varied by source and participant and was provided uncurated.

The collaborating institutions used their own protocols to collect whole blood in K2EDTA tubes. For TCRbeta analysis, collaborator samples were shipped as frozen whole blood, as isolated PBMCs, or as DNA extracted from either sample type. Comments on this clone: Its target antigen remains unknown. The record has no base qualities; no much larger clone is one base away.

The sequence came from a woman between 18 and 30 years old with acute or convalescent COVID-19. The chain was built from TRBV5-5 and TRBJ1-1, with the D gene call left open. What was sequenced was peripheral blood. The CDR3 region has the sequence CASSLASAEEAFF. In nucleotide form, the sequence is TGTGCCAGCAGCTTGGCCTCTGCTGAGGAAGCTTTCTTT.